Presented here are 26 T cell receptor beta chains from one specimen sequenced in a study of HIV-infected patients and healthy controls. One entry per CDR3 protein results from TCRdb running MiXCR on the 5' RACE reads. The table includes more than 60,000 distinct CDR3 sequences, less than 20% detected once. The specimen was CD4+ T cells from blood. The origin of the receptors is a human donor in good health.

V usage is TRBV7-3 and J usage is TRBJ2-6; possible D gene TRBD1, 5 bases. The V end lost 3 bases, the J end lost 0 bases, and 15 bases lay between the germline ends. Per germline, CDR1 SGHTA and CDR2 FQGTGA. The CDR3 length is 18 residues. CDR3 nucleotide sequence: TGTGCCAGCAGCTTCACCACTCAGGGTTACTCTGGGGCCAACGTCCTGACTTTC. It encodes CASSFTTQGYSGANVLTF.

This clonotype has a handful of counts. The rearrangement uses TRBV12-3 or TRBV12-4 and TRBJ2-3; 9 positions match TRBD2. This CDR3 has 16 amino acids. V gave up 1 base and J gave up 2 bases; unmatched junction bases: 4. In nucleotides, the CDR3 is TGTGCCAGCAGTTTAGACCAGCGGGGGGCCACAGATACGCAGTATTTT. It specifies CASSLDQRGATDTQYF.

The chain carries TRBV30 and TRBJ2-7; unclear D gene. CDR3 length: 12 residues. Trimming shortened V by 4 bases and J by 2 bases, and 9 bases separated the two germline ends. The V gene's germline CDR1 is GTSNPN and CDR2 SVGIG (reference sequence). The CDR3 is CAWKPGPYEQYF. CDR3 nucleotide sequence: TGTGCCTGGAAGCCGGGTCCCTACGAGCAGTACTTC.

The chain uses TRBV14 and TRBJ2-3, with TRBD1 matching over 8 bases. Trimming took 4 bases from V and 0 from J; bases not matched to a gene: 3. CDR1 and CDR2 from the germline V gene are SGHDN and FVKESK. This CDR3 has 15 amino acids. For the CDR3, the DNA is TGTGCCAGCAGCCGCAGGGGGCCAAGCACAGATACGCAGTATTTT. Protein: CASSRRGPSTDTQYF.

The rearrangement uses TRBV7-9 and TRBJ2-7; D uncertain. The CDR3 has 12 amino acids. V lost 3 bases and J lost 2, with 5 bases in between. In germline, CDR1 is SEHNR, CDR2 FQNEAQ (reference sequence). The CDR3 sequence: CASSFQAYEQYF. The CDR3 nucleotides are TGTGCCAGCAGCTTTCAGGCCTACGAGCAGTACTTC.

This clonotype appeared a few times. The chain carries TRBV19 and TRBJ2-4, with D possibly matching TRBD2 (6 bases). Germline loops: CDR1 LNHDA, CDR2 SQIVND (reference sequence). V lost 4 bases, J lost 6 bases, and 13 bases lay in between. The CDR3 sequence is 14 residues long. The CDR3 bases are TGTGCCAGTAGTACTCTGGGGGGAGTAAACATTCAGTACTTC. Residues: CASSTLGGVNIQYF.

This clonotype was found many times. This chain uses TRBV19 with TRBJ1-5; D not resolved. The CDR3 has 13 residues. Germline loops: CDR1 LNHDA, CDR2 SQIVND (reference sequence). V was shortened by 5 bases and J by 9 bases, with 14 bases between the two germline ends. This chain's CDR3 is CASSPQAEGPQHF. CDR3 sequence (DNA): TGTGCCAGTAGTCCTCAGGCAGAGGGGCCCCAGCATTTT.

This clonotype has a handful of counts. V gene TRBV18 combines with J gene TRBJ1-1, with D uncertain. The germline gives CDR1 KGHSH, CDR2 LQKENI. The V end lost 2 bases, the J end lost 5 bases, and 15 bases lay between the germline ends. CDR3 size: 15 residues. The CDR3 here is CASSPVIGERTEAFF. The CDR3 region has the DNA TGTGCCAGCTCACCAGTAATCGGAGAGAGGACTGAAGCTTTCTTT.

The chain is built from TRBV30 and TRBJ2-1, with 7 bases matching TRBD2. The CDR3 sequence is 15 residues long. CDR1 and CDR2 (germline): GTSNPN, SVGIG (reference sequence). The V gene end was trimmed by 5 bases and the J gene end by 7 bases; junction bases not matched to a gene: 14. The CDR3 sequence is CAWAGDYSVRNEQFF. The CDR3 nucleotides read TGTGCCTGGGCCGGGGACTACTCGGTGAGAAATGAGCAGTTCTTC.

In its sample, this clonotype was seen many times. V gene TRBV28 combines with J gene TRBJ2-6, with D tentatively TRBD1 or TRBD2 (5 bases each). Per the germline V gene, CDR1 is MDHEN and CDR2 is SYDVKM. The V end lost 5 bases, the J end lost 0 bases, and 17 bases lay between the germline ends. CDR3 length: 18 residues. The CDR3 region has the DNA TGTGCCAGCAGTAACCGGGACGGTAAAAGCTCTGGGGCCAACGTCCTGACTTTC. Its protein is CASSNRDGKSSGANVLTF.

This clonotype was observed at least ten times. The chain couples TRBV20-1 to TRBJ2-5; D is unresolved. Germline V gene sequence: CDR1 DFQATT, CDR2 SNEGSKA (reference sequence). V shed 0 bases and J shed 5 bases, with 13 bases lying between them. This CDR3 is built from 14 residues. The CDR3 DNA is TGCAGTGCTAGAGATCAGACGGGTCCGGAGACCCAGTACTTC. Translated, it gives CSARDQTGPETQYF.

CDR3 residues: CASSSPTPANEQYF. CDR3 coding DNA: TGTGCCAGCAGTAGCCCGACCCCCGCTAACGAGCAGTACTTC. The gene calls are TRBV28 and TRBJ2-7; D gene uncertain. Trimming left V 5 bases short and J 5 bases short, with 16 bases between. The CDR3 loop spans 14 amino acids. Germline V lookup: CDR1 MDHEN, CDR2 SYDVKM.

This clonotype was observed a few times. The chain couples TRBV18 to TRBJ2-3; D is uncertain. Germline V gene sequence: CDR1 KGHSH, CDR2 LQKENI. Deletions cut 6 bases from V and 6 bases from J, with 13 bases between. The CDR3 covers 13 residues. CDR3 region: CASSLASMDTQYF. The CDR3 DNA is TGTGCCAGCTCTCTCGCCTCGATGGATACGCAGTATTTT.

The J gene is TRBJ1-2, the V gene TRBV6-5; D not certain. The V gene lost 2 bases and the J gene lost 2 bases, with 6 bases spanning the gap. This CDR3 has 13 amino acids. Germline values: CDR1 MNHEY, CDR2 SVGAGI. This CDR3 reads CASSYDINYGYTF. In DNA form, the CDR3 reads TGTGCCAGCAGTTACGACATCAACTATGGCTACACCTTC.

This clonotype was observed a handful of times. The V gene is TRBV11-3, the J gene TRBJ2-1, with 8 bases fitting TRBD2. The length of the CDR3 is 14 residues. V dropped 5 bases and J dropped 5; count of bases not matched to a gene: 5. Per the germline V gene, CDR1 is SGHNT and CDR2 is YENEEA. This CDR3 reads CASSGTRAHNEQFF. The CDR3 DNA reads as TGTGCCAGCAGCGGGACTAGAGCTCACAATGAGCAGTTCTTC.

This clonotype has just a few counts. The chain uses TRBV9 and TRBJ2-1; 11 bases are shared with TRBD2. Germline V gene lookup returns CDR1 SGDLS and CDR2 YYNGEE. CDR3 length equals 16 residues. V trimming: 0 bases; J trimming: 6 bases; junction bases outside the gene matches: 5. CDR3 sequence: CASSVGGLAELNEQFF. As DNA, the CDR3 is TGTGCCAGCAGCGTAGGGGGACTAGCGGAACTCAATGAGCAGTTCTTC.

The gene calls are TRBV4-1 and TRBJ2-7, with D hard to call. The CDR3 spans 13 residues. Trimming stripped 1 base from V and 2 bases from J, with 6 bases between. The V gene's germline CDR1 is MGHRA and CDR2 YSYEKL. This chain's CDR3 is CASSQGPTYEQYF. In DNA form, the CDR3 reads TGCGCCAGCAGCCAAGGGCCGACCTACGAGCAGTACTTC.

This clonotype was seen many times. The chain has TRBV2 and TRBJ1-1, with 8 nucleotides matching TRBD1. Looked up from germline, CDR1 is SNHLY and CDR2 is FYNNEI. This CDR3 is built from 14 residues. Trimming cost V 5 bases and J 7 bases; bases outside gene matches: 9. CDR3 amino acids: CASSKDRGVIEAFF. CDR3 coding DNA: TGTGCCAGCAGTAAAGACAGGGGCGTAATTGAAGCTTTCTTT.

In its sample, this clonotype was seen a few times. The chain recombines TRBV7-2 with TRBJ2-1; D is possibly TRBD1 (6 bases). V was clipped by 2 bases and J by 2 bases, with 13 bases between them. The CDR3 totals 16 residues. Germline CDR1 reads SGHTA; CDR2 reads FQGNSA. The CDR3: CASSLSQGIAYNEQFF. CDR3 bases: TGTGCCAGCAGCTTAAGTCAGGGGATTGCCTACAATGAGCAGTTCTTC. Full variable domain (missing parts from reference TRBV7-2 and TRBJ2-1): GAGVSQSPSNKVTEKGKDVELRCDPISGHTALYWYRQSLGQGLEFLIYFQGNSAPDKSGLPSDRFSAERTGGSVSTLTIQRTQQEDSAVYLCASSLSQGIAYNEQFFGPGTRLTVL.

The CDR3 nucleotides read TGTGCCAGCAGCCCTAGCCTGGGACTAGCGGGGGGTTTTAGATCCTCCTACAATGAGCAGTTCTTC. Translated: CASSPSLGLAGGFRSSYNEQFF. This chain links TRBV7-9 with TRBJ2-1, with 15 bases lining up with TRBD2. The CDR3 spans 22 residues. After removal of 5 bases from V and 0 bases from J, the junction contained 17 bases not matched to a gene. Looked up from germline, CDR1 is SEHNR and CDR2 is FQNEAQ (reference sequence).

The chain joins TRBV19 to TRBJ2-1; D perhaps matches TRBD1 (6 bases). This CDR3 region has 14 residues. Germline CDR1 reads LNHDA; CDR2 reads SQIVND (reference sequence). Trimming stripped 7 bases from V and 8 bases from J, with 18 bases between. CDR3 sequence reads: CASTTPGHLHEQFF. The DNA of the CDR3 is TGTGCCAGTACCACACCGGGACATCTGCATGAGCAGTTCTTC.

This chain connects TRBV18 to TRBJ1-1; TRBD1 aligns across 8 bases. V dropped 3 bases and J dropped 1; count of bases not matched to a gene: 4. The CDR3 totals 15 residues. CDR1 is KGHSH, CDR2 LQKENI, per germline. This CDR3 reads CASSPPGQANTEAFF. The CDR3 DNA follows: TGTGCCAGCTCACCGCCGGGACAGGCGAACACTGAAGCTTTCTTT.

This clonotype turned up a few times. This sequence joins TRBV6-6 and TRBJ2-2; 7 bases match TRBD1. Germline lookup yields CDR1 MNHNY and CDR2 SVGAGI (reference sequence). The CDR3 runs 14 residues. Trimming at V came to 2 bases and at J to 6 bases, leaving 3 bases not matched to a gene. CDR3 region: CASSYDREAGELFF. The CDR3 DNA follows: TGTGCCAGCAGTTACGACAGGGAAGCCGGGGAGCTGTTTTTT.

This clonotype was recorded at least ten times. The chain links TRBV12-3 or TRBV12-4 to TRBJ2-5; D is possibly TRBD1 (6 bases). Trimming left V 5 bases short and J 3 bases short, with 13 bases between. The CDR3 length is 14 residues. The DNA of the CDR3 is TGTGCCAGCAGTGCAAACAGGGCCGAAGAGACCCAGTACTTC. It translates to CASSANRAEETQYF.

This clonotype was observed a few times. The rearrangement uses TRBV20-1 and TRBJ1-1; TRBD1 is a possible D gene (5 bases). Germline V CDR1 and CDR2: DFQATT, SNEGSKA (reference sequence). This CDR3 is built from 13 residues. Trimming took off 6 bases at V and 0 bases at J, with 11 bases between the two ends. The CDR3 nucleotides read TGCAGTGCCCCTAGGGGCATGAACACTGAAGCTTTCTTT. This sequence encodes CSAPRGMNTEAFF.

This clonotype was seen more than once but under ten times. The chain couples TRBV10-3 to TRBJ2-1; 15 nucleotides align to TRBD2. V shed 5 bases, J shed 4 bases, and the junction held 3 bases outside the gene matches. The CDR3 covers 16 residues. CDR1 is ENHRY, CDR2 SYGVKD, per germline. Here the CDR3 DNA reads TGTGCCATCAGTACCGGGACTAGCGGGAGGTACAATGAGCAGTTCTTC. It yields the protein CAISTGTSGRYNEQFF.